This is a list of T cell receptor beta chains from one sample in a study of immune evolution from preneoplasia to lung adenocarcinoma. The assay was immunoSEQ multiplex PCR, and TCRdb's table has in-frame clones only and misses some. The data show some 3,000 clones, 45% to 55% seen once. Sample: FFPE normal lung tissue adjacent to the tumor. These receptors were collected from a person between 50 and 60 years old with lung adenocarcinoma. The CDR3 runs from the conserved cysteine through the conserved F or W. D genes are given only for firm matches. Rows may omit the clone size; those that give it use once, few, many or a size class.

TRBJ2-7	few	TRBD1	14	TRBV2	CASSLQGASYEQYF	TGTGCCAGCAGCTTACAGGGGGCATCCTACGAGCAGTACTTC
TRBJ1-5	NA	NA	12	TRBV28	CASSLVNQPQHF	TGTGCCAGCAGTTTGGTGAATCAGCCCCAGCATTTT
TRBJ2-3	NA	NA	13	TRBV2	CASSGFQGDTQYF	TGTGCCAGCAGCGGATTCCAGGGCGATACGCAGTATTTT
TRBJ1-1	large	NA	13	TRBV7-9	CASSLGQSTEAFF	TGTGCCAGCAGCCTAGGACAGTCCACTGAAGCTTTCTTT
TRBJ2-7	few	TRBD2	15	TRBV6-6	CASSFSTGTSGEQYF	TGTGCCAGCAGTTTTTCCACCGGGACTAGCGGCGAGCAGTACTTC
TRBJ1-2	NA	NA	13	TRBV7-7	CASSLLIADGYTF	TGTGCTAGCAGCTTACTCATAGCTGATGGCTACACCTTC
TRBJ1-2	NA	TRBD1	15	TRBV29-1	CSVAYEGARNYGYTF	TGCAGCGTTGCGTACGAGGGGGCGCGTAACTATGGCTACACCTTC
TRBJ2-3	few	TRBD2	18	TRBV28	CASNLGVAGGSSTDTQYF	TGTGCCAGCAACCTTGGGGTAGCGGGAGGGTCCAGCACAGATACGCAGTATTTT
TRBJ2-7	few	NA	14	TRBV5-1	CASSPGTPLYEQYF	TGCGCCAGCAGCCCGGGGACACCTCTTTACGAGCAGTACTTC
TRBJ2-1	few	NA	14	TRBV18	CASSTESSYNEQFF	TGTGCCAGCTCAACGGAGAGCTCCTACAATGAGCAGTTCTTC
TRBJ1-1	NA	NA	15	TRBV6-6	CASSVIEVENTEAFF	TGTGCCAGCAGCGTTATAGAGGTCGAGAACACTGAAGCTTTCTTT
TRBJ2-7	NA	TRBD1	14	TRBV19	CASSTQTGAYEQYF	TGTGCCAGTAGTACCCAGACAGGGGCCTACGAGCAGTACTTC
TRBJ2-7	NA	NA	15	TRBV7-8	CASSLDRSGDYEQYF	TGTGCCAGCAGCCTAGACAGGAGTGGGGACTACGAGCAGTACTTC
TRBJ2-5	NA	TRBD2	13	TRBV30	CAGDPAGSETQYF	TGTGCCGGGGACCCAGCGGGGTCGGAGACCCAGTACTTC
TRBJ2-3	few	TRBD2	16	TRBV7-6	CASSLASGRGVDTQYF	TGTGCCAGCAGCTTAGCTAGCGGGCGCGGGGTGGATACGCAGTATTTT
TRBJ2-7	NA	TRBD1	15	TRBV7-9	CASSLGQEPLLEQYF	TGTGCCAGCAGCCTCGGACAGGAACCGCTTCTGGAGCAGTACTTC
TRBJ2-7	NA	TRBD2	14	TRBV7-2	CASRPSGGSYEQYF	TGTGCCAGCAGACCGAGCGGGGGCTCCTACGAGCAGTACTTC
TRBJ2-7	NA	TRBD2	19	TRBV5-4	CASSLLVAGGSPKSYEQYF	TGTGCCAGCAGCTTGCTTGTAGCGGGAGGGTCCCCGAAGAGTTACGAGCAGTACTTC
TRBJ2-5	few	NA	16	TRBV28	CASSLVPEAEEETQYF	TGTGCCAGCAGTTTAGTCCCCGAGGCGGAAGAGGAGACCCAGTACTTC
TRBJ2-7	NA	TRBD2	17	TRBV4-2	CASSQDRGAGGPYEQYF	TGTGCCAGCAGCCAAGATCGGGGGGCGGGAGGACCCTACGAGCAGTACTTC
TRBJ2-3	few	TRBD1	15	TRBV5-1	CASSGTGDLTDTQYF	TGCGCCAGCAGCGGGACAGGGGATTTAACAGATACGCAGTATTTT
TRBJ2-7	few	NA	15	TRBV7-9	CASSSGQGGLYEQYF	TGTGCCAGCAGCTCCGGGCAGGGGGGGTTATACGAGCAGTACTTC